This T cell receptor (beta chain) was captured in a study of Graves' ophthalmopathy and Graves' hyperthyroidism. Amplification of TCR beta CDR3 regions used RNA transcripts. Second-round multiplex PCR followed a first-round RT-PCR using HTBI primers. TCRdb re-called the multiplex PCR reads through MiXCR, storing one row per CDR3 protein. Among some 360,000 distinct CDR3 sequences listed, roughly 15% were seen once. The CDR3 is 14 residues long. The germline V and J ends were trimmed by 1 base and 2 bases, with 6 bases remaining between them. Hyperthyroidism counted as stable given no ophthalmopathy within 18 months of follow-up. Pregnancy or lactation, uncontrolled infections and other autoimmune diseases were grounds for excluding patients. The authors diagnosed from clinical symptoms, serum thyroxine, TRAb, thyroid ultrasound and orbital computed tomography. Broader study findings: Clonotypes were expanded in thyroid at above 0.001 frequency, and most also appeared in blood.

This clonotype was seen many times. Its target is unknown. The TCR was taken from an adult woman with stable Graves' hyperthyroidism. The gene calls are TRBV12-3 or TRBV12-4 and TRBJ1-5; D is unclear. The sequencing input was peripheral blood. In DNA form, the CDR3 reads TGTGCCAGCAGTTTAGAACTGGGCAATCAGCCCCAGCATTTT. Translating gives CASSLELGNQPQHF.